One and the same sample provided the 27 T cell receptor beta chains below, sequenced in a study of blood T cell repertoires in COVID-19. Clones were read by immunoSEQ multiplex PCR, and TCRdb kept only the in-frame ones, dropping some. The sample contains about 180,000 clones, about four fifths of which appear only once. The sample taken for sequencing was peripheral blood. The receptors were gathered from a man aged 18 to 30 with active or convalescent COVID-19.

The CDR3 DNA is TGTGCCAGTAGCTCCGGGACAGGGGGCTGGTCGGCCGGGGAGCTGTTTTTT. The encoded protein is CASSSGTGGWSAGELFF. V and J are TRBV19 and TRBJ2-2, with 12 bases aligning to TRBD1. Trimming took 6 bases from V and 6 from J; bases not matched to a gene: 11. The CDR3 covers 17 residues. Germline V gene data show CDR1 as LNHDA and CDR2 as SQIVND (reference sequence).

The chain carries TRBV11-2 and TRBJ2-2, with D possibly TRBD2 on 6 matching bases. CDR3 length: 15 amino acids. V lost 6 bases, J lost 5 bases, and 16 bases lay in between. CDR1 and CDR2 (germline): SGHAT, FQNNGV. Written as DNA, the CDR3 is TGTGCCAGCAGTCAAGCTAGCGCGGGTACCGGGGAGCTGTTTTTT. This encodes CASSQASAGTGELFF.

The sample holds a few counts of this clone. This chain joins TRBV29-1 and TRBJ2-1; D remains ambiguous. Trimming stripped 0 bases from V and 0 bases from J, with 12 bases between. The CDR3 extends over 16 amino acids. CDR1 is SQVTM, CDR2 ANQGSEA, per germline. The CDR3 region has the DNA TGCAGCGTTGAAGATCACAAGCGTAGCTCCTACAATGAGCAGTTCTTC. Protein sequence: CSVEDHKRSSYNEQFF.

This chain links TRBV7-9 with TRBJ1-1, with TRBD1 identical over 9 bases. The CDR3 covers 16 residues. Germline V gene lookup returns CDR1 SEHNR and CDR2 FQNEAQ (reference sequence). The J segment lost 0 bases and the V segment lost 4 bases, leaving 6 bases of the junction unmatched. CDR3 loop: CASSSGTGMLNTEAFF. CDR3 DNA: TGTGCCAGCAGCTCCGGGACAGGGATGTTGAACACTGAAGCTTTCTTT.

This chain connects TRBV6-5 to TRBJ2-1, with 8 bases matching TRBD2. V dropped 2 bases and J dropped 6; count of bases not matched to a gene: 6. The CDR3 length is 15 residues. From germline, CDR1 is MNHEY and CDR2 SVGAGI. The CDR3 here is CASSYGREGGNEQFF. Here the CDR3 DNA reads TGTGCCAGCAGTTACGGACGGGAGGGGGGCAATGAGCAGTTCTTC.

In DNA, the CDR3 is TGCGCCAGCAGCCAGGCTCAGGGACAGCCCCAGCATTTT. This translates into CASSQAQGQPQHF. This chain connects TRBV4-1 to TRBJ1-5, with D possibly matching TRBD1 (5 bases). CDR1 is MGHRA and CDR2 is YSYEKL in the germline V gene. Trimming cost V 3 bases and J 7 bases, with 10 bases left between them. The length of the CDR3 is 13 residues.

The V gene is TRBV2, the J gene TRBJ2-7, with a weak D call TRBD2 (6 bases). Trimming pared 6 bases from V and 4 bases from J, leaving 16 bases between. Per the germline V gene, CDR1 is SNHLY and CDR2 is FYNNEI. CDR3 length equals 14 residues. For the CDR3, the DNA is TGTGCCAGCAGCTCCCGGACGGGGGAGTACGAGCAGTACTTC. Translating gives CASSSRTGEYEQYF.

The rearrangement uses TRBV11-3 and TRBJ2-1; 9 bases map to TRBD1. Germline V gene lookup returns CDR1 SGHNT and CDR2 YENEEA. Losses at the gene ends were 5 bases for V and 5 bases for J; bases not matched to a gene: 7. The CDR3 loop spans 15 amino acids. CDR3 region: CASSMTGGENNEQFF. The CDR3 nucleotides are TGTGCCAGCAGCATGACAGGGGGAGAGAACAATGAGCAGTTCTTC.

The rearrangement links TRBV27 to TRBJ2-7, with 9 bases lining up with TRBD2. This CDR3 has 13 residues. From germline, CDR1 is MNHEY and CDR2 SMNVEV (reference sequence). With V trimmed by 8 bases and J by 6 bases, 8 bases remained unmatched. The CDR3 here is CASGASGTSEQYF. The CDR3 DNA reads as TGTGCCAGCGGGGCTAGCGGGACCTCCGAGCAGTACTTC.

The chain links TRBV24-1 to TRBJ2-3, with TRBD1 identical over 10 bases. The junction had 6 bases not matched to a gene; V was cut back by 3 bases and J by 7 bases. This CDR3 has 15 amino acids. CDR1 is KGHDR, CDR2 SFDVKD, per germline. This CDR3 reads CATSDTRQGAYTQYF. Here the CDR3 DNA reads TGTGCCACCAGTGATACCCGACAGGGGGCTTATACGCAGTATTTT.

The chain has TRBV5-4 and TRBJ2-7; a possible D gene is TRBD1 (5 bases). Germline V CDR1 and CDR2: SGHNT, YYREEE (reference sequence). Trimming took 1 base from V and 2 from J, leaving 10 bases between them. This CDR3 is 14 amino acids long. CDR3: CASSLNRPPYEQYF. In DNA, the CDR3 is TGTGCCAGCAGCTTGAACAGGCCCCCCTACGAGCAGTACTTC.

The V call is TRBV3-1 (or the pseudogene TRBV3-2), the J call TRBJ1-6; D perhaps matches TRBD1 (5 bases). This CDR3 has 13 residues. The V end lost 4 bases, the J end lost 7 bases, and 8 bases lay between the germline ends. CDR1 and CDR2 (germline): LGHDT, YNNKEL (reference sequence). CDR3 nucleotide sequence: TGTGCCAGCAGCCCATCAGGGAATTCACCCCTCCACTTT. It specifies CASSPSGNSPLHF.

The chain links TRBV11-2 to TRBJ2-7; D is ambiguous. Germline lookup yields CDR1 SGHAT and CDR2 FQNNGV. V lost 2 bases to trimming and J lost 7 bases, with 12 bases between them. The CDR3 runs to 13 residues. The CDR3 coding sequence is TGTGCCAGCAGCTTAATTATGCCCAGAGAGCAGTACTTC. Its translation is CASSLIMPREQYF.

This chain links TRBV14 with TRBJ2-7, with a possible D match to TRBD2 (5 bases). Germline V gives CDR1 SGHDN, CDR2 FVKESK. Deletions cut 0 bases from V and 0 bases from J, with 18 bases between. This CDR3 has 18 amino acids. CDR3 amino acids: CASSQESGGSRVSYEQYF. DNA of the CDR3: TGTGCCAGCAGCCAAGAAAGCGGTGGCAGCCGTGTCTCCTACGAGCAGTACTTC. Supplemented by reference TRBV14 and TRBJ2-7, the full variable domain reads EAGVTQFPSHSVIEKGQTVTLRCDPISGHDNLYWYRRVMGKEIKFLLHFVKESKQDESGMPNNRFLAERTGGTYSTLKVQPAELEDSGVYFCASSQESGGSRVSYEQYFGPGTRLTVT.

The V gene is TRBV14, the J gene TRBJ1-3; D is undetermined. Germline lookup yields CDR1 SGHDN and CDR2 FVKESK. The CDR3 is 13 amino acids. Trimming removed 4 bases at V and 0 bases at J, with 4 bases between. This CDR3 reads CASSLSSGNTIYF. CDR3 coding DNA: TGTGCCAGCAGCCTCTCCTCTGGAAACACCATATATTTT. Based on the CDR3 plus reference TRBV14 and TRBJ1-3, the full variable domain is EAGVTQFPSHSVIEKGQTVTLRCDPISGHDNLYWYRRVMGKEIKFLLHFVKESKQDESGMPNNRFLAERTGGTYSTLKVQPAELEDSGVYFCASSLSSGNTIYFGEGSWLTVV.

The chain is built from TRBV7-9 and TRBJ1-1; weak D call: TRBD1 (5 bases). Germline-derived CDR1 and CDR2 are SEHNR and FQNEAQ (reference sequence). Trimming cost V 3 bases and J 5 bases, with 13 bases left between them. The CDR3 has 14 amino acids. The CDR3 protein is CASSLQGLATEAFF. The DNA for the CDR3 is TGTGCCAGCAGCTTGCAGGGTTTGGCGACTGAAGCTTTCTTT.

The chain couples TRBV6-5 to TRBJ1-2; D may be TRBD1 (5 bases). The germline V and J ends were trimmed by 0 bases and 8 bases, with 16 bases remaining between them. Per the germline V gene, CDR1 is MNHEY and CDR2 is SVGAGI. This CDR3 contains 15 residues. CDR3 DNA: TGTGCCAGCAGTTACTCGAGCGGGGGAACCCGCGGCTACACCTTC. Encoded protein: CASSYSSGGTRGYTF.

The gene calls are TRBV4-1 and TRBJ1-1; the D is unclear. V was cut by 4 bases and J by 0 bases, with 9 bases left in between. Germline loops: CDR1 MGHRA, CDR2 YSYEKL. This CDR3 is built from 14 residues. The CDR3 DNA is TGCGCCAGCAGCCCTAGAGGGATGAACACTGAAGCTTTCTTT. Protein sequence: CASSPRGMNTEAFF.

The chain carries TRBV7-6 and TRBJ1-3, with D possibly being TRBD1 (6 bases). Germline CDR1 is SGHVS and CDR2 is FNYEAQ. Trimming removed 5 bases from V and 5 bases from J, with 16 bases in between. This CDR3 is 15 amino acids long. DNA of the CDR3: TGTGCCAGCAGCCCGGGGGGCGAGATCCGAAACACCATATATTTT. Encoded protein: CASSPGGEIRNTIYF.

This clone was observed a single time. The CDR3 DNA sequence: TGTGCCAGCAGCCAAGATCTAGGAAGCTCTGGAAACACCATATATTTT. The encoded protein is CASSQDLGSSGNTIYF. This chain connects TRBV3-1 (or the pseudogene TRBV3-2) to TRBJ1-3; unclear D gene. Trimming shortened V by 0 bases and J by 0 bases, and 9 bases separated the two germline ends. This CDR3 spans 16 amino acids. Germline V gene sequence: CDR1 LGHDT, CDR2 YNNKEL (reference sequence).

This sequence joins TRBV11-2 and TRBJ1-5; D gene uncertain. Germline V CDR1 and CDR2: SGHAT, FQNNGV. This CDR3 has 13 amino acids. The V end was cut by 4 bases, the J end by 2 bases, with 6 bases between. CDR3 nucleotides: TGTGCCAGCAGCTCCCGGGGCAATCAGCCCCAGCATTTT. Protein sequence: CASSSRGNQPQHF.

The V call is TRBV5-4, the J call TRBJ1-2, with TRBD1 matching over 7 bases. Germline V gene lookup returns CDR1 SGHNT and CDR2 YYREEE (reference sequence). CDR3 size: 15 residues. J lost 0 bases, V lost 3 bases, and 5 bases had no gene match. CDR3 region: CASSWGTVANYGYTF. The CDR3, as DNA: TGTGCCAGCAGCTGGGGGACAGTAGCTAACTATGGCTACACCTTC.

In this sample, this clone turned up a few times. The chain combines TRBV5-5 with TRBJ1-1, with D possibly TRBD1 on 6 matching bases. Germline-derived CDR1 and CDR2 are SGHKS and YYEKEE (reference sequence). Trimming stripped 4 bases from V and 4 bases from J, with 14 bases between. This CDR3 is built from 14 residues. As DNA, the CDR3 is TGTGCCAGCAGCAATTTACAGGGAGCCACTGAAGCTTTCTTT. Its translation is CASSNLQGATEAFF. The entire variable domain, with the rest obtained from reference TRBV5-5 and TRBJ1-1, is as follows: DAGVTQSPTHLIKTRGQQVTLRCSPISGHKSVSWYQQVLGQGPQFIFQYYEKEERGRGNFPDRFSARQFPNYSSELNVNALLLGDSALYLCASSNLQGATEAFFGQGTRLTVV.

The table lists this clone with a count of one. The CDR3 loop reads CASSIGPGMNQPQHF. CDR3 nucleotide sequence: TGTGCCAGTAGTATAGGGCCAGGGATGAATCAGCCCCAGCATTTT. The genes are TRBV19 and TRBJ1-5, with D possibly matching TRBD1 (5 bases). Germline lookup yields CDR1 LNHDA and CDR2 SQIVND (reference sequence). This CDR3 region has 15 residues. V was cut by 1 base and J by 4 bases, with 11 bases left in between. The full variable domain, with the rest looked up from reference TRBV19 and TRBJ1-5, is DGGITQSPKYLFRKEGQNVTLSCEQNLNHDAMYWYRQDPGQGLRLIYYSQIVNDFQKGDIAEGYSVSREKKESFPLTVTSAQKNPTAFYLCASSIGPGMNQPQHFGDGTRLSIL.

Written as DNA, the CDR3 is TGTGCCAGCAGCATGGGACAGCAAGAGACCCAGTACTTC. This sequence encodes CASSMGQQETQYF. The chain carries TRBV7-8 and TRBJ2-5; 7 bases match TRBD1. Trimming took 5 bases from V and 2 from J; bases not matched to a gene: 2. The CDR3 spans 13 residues. The germline gives CDR1 SGHVS, CDR2 FQNEAQ.

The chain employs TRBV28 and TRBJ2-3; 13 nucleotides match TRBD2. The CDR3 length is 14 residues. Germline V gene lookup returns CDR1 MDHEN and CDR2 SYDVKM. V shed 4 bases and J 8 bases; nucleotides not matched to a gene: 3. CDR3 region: CASSSGLAGVTQYF. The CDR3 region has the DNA TGTGCCAGCAGTTCCGGACTAGCGGGAGTTACGCAGTATTTT.

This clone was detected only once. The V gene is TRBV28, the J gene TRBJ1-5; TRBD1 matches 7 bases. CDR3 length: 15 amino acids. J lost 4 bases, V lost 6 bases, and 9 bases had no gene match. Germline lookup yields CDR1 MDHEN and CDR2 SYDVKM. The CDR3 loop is CASSPGTVGNQPQHF. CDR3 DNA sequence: TGTGCCAGCAGCCCCGGGACAGTTGGTAATCAGCCCCAGCATTTT. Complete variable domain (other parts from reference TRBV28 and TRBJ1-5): DVKVTQSSRYLVKRTGEKVFLECVQDMDHENMFWYRQDPGLGLRLIYFSYDVKMKEKGDIPEGYSVSREKKERFSLILESASTNQTSMYLCASSPGTVGNQPQHFGDGTRLSIL.